The present TCR beta chain was sequenced within a study of T cells in Graves' hyperthyroidism and ophthalmopathy (dated by TCRdb to the late 2010s). Turning to the overall study: Peripheral blood was collected at initial diagnosis, before any treatment. For training and testing, the 100 or so patients in the discovery cohort were randomly divided in a 7:3 ratio. After blood sampling, hyperthyroidism patients were treated with methimazole at a starting dose of 30 mg daily, and ophthalmopathy patients were treated with high-dose intravenous methylprednisolone. To identify TCR V-J signatures that set the groups apart, the researchers used a discovery cohort of 100 patients, made up of approximately 43 with Graves' ophthalmopathy and 57 with stable Graves' hyperthyroidism. Whether ophthalmopathy could be predicted prospectively was tested in an independent validation cohort made up of under 20 hyperthyroidism patients plus 17 patients who later progressed to ophthalmopathy. The study also compared thyroid tissue and blood T-cell repertoires from a handful of Graves' hyperthyroidism patients. According to the paper, TCR Vbeta CDR3 sequencing was carried out on 135 peripheral blood samples, which came from some 41 ophthalmopathy, around 75 hyperthyroidism and some 17 progressor patients. General study outcomes and caveats: In validation, the model predicted progression to ophthalmopathy with 60% to 71% sensitivity and approximately 74% specificity, a median of about 6.7 months before onset. Sample size was not statistically predetermined, and investigators were not blinded to group allocation. Most expanded thyroid clonotypes (frequency above 0.001) were also found in blood, which suggests that blood repertoires may mirror thyroid immune responses. Ophthalmopathy was separated from stable hyperthyroidism by a 13 V-J signature model, with around 90% sensitivity and approximately 84% specificity obtained in cross-validation and 80%/75% obtained in testing.

Based on the germline V gene, the CDR1 and CDR2 sequences are MNHEY and SVGEGT. V is shortened by 7 bases, J by 6 bases, and the region joining them spans 28 bases. Reading from cysteine to phenylalanine, the CDR3 counts 17 amino acids. The entry retains the CDR3 DNA only, 51 bases that are in frame from base 1. Stable Graves' hyperthyroidism was defined as no progression to ophthalmopathy during 18 months of follow-up. Hyperthyroidism patients were aged 18 to 65 years and newly diagnosed, with disease duration of less than 2 months. Any patient with an uncontrolled infection, another autoimmune disease, pregnancy or lactation was excluded. Diagnoses relied on clinical symptoms, serum thyroxine and TRAb, thyroid ultrasound and orbital computed tomography. PBMCs were separated from roughly 10 ml of fresh peripheral blood using Ficoll-Paque density gradient centrifugation. Total RNA was extracted with Trizol reagent, and quality was checked on an Agilent 2100 Bioanalyzer.

Comments on this clonotype: Its antigen remains undetermined. There are no base qualities to consult, and no much larger clone falls within one base.

Amplification of TCR beta CDR3 regions was carried out from RNA transcripts. The first round of RT-PCR for the TCR CDR3 was performed with the HTBI primer set and the Qiagen OneStep RT-PCR kit. A second multiplex PCR round built the libraries, followed by size selection and purification. Sequencing of the libraries was done on an Illumina HiSeq2000 using paired-end 100 bp reads. The study's processing was this. SOAPnuke was used to process the raw data, removing reads that contained adapters or uncalled bases, had a mean Phred below 15, or lacked an exact match to the constant primer or identifier. COPE v1.2.5 was used to merge high-quality paired reads, and clonotypes were defined as unique nucleotide sequences. MiTCR v1.1 was used to align clonotypes to the IMGT TRBV, TRBD and TRBJ reference segments. The analysis was restricted to V-J combinations with a frequency above 0.0001, which together covered 99.2% of the repertoires. The TCS score was defined as the ratio of F50 (clonal expansion) to E x V (chaos), calculated using BLOSUM62-based TCRdist between CDR3 peptides within each V-J. Welch's t-statistics and random forest reduced around 550 V-J features to about 13, which were used in a naive Bayes classifier (R e1071). TCRdb trimmed public reads at Q25 via fastp, called clones via MiXCR and kept in-frame beta chains. Each CDR3 protein appears once, grouped with its most common genes and DNA. These V and J calls originate from TCRdb's pipeline instead of the authors' own analysis. Across this sample there are 380,000 or so distinct CDR3 sequences, with 19% seen only once. Of the sample, 3% to 4% is held by the ten largest clones.

The receptor was derived from a woman aged 18-35 years with Graves' hyperthyroidism. This sequence uses TRBV6-2 or TRBV6-3 and TRBJ2-7, with TRBD2 as a weak D call on 7 bases. Sequencing was performed on blood. The CDR3 region reads CASISTRGASSPLEQYF. Here is the DNA: TGTGCCAGCATCTCCACCCGGGGGGCTAGCTCCCCCCTCGAGCAGTACTTC.